These 13 T cell receptor beta chains originate from one sample sequenced in a study of Graves' ophthalmopathy and Graves' hyperthyroidism. Researchers took RNA transcripts and amplified TCR beta CDR3 regions from them. RT-PCR in the first round used HTBI primers; a second-round multiplex PCR followed. One entry per CDR3 protein results from TCRdb running MiXCR on the multiplex PCR reads. In the table there are 400,000 to 500,000 distinct CDR3 sequences, over 20% of which are singletons. Source material: peripheral blood. These TCRs come from a woman aged 18-35 years with stable Graves' hyperthyroidism.

In its sample, this clonotype was seen a few times. The chain recombines TRBV19 with TRBJ1-5; D gene uncertain. CDR1 and CDR2 from the germline V gene are LNHDA and SQIVND (reference sequence). The CDR3 runs 11 residues. V was trimmed by 11 bases and J by 0 bases, leaving 5 bases between them. CDR3 sequence reads: CACDSNQPQHF. The CDR3 nucleotides are TGTGCCTGTGATAGCAATCAGCCCCAGCATTTT.

Ten or more counts support this clonotype. The chain has TRBV4-1 and TRBJ1-2; D possibly corresponds to TRBD1 (5 bases). Germline V gene lookup returns CDR1 MGHRA and CDR2 YSYEKL. Between the trimmed V and J ends, which lost 4 bases and 6 bases, there was a span of 18 bases. The CDR3 spans 15 residues. CDR3 coding DNA: TGCGCCAGCAGCCTTGGAGGGGCTGATCTGCATGGCTACACCTTC. The encoded protein is CASSLGGADLHGYTF.

This chain connects TRBV20-1 to TRBJ1-6; D gene ambiguous. V lost 3 bases, J lost 12 bases, and 6 bases lay in between. This CDR3 is 10 amino acids long. Germline V gene lookup returns CDR1 DFQATT and CDR2 SNEGSKA (reference sequence). This CDR3 reads CSASTEPLHF. Here the CDR3 DNA reads TGCAGTGCTAGTACCGAACCCCTCCACTTT.

The table lists this clonotype with many counts. The rearrangement uses TRBV12-3 or TRBV12-4 and TRBJ2-5; maybe TRBD2 (6 bases). The V gene lost 8 bases and the J gene lost 3 bases, with 13 bases spanning the gap. The CDR3 length is 13 residues. For the CDR3, the DNA is TGTGCCAGCCGGAGAGCGGGTGAAGAGACCCAGTACTTC. It translates to CASRRAGEETQYF.

This clonotype was seen repeatedly, ten times or more. The rearrangement uses TRBV13 and TRBJ1-2; the D is unclear. Per germline, CDR1 PRHDT and CDR2 FYEKMQ (reference sequence). There are 16 residues in the CDR3. The V gene lost 4 bases and the J gene lost 8 bases, with 23 bases spanning the gap. The CDR3 is CASSYFLKGSSTGYTF. The DNA of the CDR3 is TGTGCCAGCAGCTATTTCCTGAAGGGCTCGTCCACCGGCTACACCTTC. Full variable domain (remainder filled in from reference TRBV13 and TRBJ1-2): AAGVIQSPRHLIKEKRETATLKCYPIPRHDTVYWYQQGPGQDPQFLISFYEKMQSDKGSIPDRFSAQQFSDYHSELNMSSLELGDSALYFCASSYFLKGSSTGYTFGSGTRLTVV.

The table lists this clonotype with a few counts. V gene TRBV27 combines with J gene TRBJ1-1; 9 nucleotides line up with TRBD1. V was pared by 5 bases and J by 5 bases, with 12 bases of the junction left unmatched. This CDR3 has 16 amino acids. Germline lookup yields CDR1 MNHEY and CDR2 SMNVEV (reference sequence). The CDR3 region is CASSDIMGQGWTEAFF. DNA for the CDR3: TGTGCCAGCAGTGACATAATGGGACAGGGCTGGACTGAAGCTTTCTTT.

This clonotype was seen only a few times. The genes are TRBV5-6 and TRBJ2-6; no clear D. This CDR3 is 16 amino acids long. V was pared by 1 base and J by 0 bases, with 8 bases between. Germline-derived CDR1 and CDR2 are SGHDT and YYEEEE. The DNA for the CDR3 is TGTGCCAGCAGCTTGAGGGTCTCCTCTGGGGCCAACGTCCTGACTTTC. It specifies CASSLRVSSGANVLTF. Combining the CDR3 with reference TRBV5-6 and TRBJ2-6 gives the whole variable domain DAGVTQSPTHLIKTRGQQVTLRCSPKSGHDTVSWYQQALGQGPQFIFQYYEEEERQRGNFPDRFSGHQFPNYSSELNVNALLLGDSALYLCASSLRVSSGANVLTFGAGSRLTVL.

J is TRBJ1-2 and V is TRBV28; D is ambiguous. The germline V gene encodes CDR1 MDHEN and CDR2 SYDVKM. Between the trimmed V and J ends, which lost 7 bases and 5 bases, there was a span of 8 bases. This CDR3 region has 11 residues. The CDR3 nucleotides are TGTGCCAGCACCCTGGGGTATGGCTACACCTTC. This encodes CASTLGYGYTF.

As regards this clonotype: One base away lies a much larger clone, so this may be a sequencing read error. In this CDR3 the conserved last residue, phenylalanine or tryptophan, is missing, so a read error is likely. The J gene is TRBJ1-1, the V gene TRBV27; TRBD1 might be the D (6 bases). This CDR3 spans 15 amino acids. Trimming left V 3 bases short and J 7 bases short, with 18 bases between. Germline values: CDR1 MNHEY, CDR2 SMNVEV (reference sequence). The CDR3 nucleotides are TGTGCCAGCAGTTTGCAGGGGAACTTCGGTAGTGAAGCTTTCTCT. Its translation is CASSLQGNFGSEAFS.

Ten or more counts support this clonotype. The chain recombines TRBV11-2 with TRBJ1-3, with D possibly being TRBD1 (6 bases). V was cut by 5 bases and J by 1 base, with 15 bases left in between. This CDR3 has 16 residues. CDR1 SGHAT and CDR2 FQNNGV come from the germline V gene. CDR3 in DNA: TGTGCCAGCAGCGCCTACAGGGTTTGGTCTGGAAACACCATATATTTT. Residues: CASSAYRVWSGNTIYF.

Only a few counts were recorded for this clonotype. J is TRBJ1-5 and V is TRBV6-1; TRBD1 aligns across 9 bases. Germline V gene lookup returns CDR1 MNHNS and CDR2 SASEGT. J was trimmed by 0 bases and V by 5 bases; bases with no gene match: 8. The CDR3 has 17 residues. CDR3 sequence (DNA): TGTGCCAGCAGTCCGGGACAGGGCGTCTATAGCAATCAGCCCCAGCATTTT. It codes for CASSPGQGVYSNQPQHF.

This clonotype has ten or more counts. The junction departs from the called germline gene at one end, perhaps through a read error. This sequence joins TRBV7-7 and TRBJ2-5; 14 nucleotides agree with TRBD2. This CDR3 is built from 15 residues. The germline V gene encodes CDR1 SSHAT and CDR2 FNYEAQ (reference sequence). CDR3 amino acids: CASSFGTSGRETQYF. The CDR3 DNA reads as TGTGCTAGCAGCTTCGGGACTAGCGGGAGAGAGACCCAGTACTTC.

This clonotype was seen more than once but under ten times. The junction departs from germline at one end; a sequencing error may be responsible. The gene calls are TRBV6-5 and TRBJ2-5, with 9 bases aligning to TRBD1. The CDR3 spans 17 residues. CDR1 and CDR2 from the germline V gene are MNHEY and SVGAGI. CDR3 sequence reads: CASSYWRPGTGQETQYF. CDR3 coding DNA: TGTGCCAGCAGCTACTGGCGCCCCGGGACAGGGCAAGAGACCCAGTACTTC.